The T cell receptor (beta chain) described here comes from a study of spatial heterogeneity in lung cancer. Overall study findings and caveats: Blood carried ubiquitous expanded tumor TCRs more at resection than follow-up.

Germline V gene data show CDR1 as MNHEY and CDR2 as SVGAGI. This CDR3 comprises 13 residues. On this clonotype: Its antigen is not known. Relative to the germline gene, one junction end is altered; a read error may explain this.

One entry per CDR3 protein results from TCRdb running MiXCR on the 5' RACE reads. The profile shows some 15,000 distinct CDR3 sequences, 14% of them singletons. As for time point: sample taken at primary tumor resection. The sequenced material consisted of unsorted whole RNA from tumor, nontumor lung or frozen PBMC. This chain links TRBV6-5 with TRBJ2-3, with a possible D match to TRBD2 (6 bases). The receptor was isolated from a male donor with early-stage non-small cell lung cancer. The sequencing used PBMCs, collected at surgery. The CDR3 DNA is TGTGCCAGCAGGGGGGGTAGCATAGATACGCAGTATTTT. This encodes CASRGGSIDTQYF.